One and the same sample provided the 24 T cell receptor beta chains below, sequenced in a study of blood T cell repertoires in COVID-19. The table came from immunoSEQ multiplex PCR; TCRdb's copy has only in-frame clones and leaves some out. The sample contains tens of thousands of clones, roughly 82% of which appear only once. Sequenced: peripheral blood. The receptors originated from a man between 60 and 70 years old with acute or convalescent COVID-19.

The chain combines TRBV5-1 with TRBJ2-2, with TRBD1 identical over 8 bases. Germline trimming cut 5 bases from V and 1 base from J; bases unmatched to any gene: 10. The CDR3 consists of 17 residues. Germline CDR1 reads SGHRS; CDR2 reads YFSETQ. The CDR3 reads CASSRDRGTLNTGELFF. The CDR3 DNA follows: TGCGCCAGCAGTCGTGACAGGGGCACACTGAACACCGGGGAGCTGTTTTTT.

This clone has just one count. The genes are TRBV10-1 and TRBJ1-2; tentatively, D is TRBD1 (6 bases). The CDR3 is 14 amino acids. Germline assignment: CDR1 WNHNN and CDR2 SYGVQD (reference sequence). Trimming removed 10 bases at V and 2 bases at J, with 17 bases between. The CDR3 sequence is CATSPGAENYGYTF. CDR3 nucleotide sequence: TGCGCCACCTCCCCAGGGGCCGAGAACTATGGCTACACCTTC.

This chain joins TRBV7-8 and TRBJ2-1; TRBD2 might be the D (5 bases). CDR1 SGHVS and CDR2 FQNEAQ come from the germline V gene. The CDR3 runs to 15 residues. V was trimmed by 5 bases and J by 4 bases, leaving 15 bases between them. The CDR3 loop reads CASSPGAGGYNEQFF. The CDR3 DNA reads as TGTGCCAGCAGCCCAGGTGCGGGCGGGTACAATGAGCAGTTCTTC.

The DNA of the CDR3 is TGTGCCAGCAGCCATAGAACCCGGGACAGGGGGCCCCCCGGGGAGCTGTTTTTT. It specifies CASSHRTRDRGPPGELFF. V and J are TRBV7-2 and TRBJ2-2; 12 positions agree with TRBD1. Germline V gene lookup returns CDR1 SGHTA and CDR2 FQGNSA. The length of the CDR3 is 18 residues. With 5 bases clipped from V and 6 bases from J, the junction kept 13 bases outside the gene matches.

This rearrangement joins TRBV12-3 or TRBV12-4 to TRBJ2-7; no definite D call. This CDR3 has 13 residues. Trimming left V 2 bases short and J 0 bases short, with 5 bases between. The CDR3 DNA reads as TGTGCCAGCAGTTTACAGGACTCCTACGAGCAGTACTTC. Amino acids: CASSLQDSYEQYF.

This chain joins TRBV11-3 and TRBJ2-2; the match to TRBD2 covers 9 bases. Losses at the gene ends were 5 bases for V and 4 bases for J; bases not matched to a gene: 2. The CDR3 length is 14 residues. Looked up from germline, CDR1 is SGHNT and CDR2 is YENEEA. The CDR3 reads CASSKRGATGELFF. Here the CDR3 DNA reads TGTGCCAGCAGCAAGCGGGGGGCCACCGGGGAGCTGTTTTTT.

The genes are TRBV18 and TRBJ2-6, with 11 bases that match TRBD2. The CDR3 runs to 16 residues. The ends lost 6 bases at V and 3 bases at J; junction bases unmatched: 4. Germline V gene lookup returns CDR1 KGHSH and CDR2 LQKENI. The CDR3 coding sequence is TGTGCCAGCTCCACTAGCGGGGGAAGTGGGGCCAACGTCCTGACTTTC. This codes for CASSTSGGSGANVLTF. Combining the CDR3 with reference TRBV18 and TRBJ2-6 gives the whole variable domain NAGVMQNPRHLVRRRGQEARLRCSPMKGHSHVYWYRQLPEEGLKFMVYLQKENIIDESGMPKERFSAEFPKEGPSILRIQQVVRGDSAAYFCASSTSGGSGANVLTFGAGSRLTVL.

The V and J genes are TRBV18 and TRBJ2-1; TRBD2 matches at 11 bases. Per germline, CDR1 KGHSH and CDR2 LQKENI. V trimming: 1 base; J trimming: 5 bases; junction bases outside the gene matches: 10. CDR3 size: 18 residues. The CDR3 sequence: CASSPLLLAGGSHNEQFF. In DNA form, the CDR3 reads TGTGCCAGCTCACCACTACTCCTAGCGGGGGGTTCCCACAATGAGCAGTTCTTC.

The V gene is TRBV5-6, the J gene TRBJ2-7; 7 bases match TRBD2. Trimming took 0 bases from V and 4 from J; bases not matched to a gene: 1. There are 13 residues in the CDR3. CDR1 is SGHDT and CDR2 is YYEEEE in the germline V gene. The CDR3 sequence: CASSLGGGYEQYV. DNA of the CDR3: TGTGCCAGCAGCTTGGGCGGGGGTTACGAGCAGTACGTC.

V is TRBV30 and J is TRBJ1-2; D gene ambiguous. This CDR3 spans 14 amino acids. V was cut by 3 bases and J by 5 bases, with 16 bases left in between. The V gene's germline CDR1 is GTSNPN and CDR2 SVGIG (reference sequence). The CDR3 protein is CAWRVAGGVYGYTF. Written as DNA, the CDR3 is TGTGCCTGGAGGGTTGCAGGAGGCGTTTATGGCTACACCTTC.

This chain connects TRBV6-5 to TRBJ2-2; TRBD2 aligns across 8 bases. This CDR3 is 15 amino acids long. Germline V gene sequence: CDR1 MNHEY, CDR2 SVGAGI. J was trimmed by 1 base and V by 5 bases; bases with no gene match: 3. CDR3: CASSPGGENTGELFF. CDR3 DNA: TGTGCCAGCAGTCCGGGGGGGGAGAACACCGGGGAGCTGTTTTTT.

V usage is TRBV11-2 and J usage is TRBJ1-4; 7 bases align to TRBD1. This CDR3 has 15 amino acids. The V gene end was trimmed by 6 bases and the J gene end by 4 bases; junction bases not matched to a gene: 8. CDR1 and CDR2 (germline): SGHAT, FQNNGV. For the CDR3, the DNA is TGTGCCAGCAGTTTACGACAGGGTCATAATGAAAAACTGTTTTTT. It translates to CASSLRQGHNEKLFF.

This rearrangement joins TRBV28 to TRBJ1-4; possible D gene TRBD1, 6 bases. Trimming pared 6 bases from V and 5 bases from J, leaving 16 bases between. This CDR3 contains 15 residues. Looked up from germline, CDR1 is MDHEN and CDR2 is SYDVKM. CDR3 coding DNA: TGTGCCAGCAGCCACAACAGGGAACCGAATGAAAAACTGTTTTTT. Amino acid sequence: CASSHNREPNEKLFF.

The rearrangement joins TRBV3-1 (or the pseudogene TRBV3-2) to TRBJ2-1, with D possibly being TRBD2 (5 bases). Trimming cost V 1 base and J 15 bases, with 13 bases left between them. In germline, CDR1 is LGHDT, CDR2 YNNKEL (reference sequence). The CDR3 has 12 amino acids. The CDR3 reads CASSQGSERGFF. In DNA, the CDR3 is TGTGCCAGCAGCCAAGGAAGCGAACGGGGGTTCTTC.

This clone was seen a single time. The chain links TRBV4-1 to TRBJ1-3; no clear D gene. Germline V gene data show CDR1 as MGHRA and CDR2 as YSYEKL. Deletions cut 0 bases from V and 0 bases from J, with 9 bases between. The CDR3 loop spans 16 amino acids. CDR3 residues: CASSQEQRISGNTIYF. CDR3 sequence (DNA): TGCGCCAGCAGCCAAGAGCAGAGGATCTCTGGAAACACCATATATTTT.

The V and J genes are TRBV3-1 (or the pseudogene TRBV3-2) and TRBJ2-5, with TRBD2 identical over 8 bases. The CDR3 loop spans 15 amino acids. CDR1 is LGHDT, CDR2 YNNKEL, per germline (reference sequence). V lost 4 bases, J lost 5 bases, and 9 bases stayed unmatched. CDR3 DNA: TGTGCCAGCAGCCTCCGTAGTAGCGGGGTCGAGACCCAGTACTTC. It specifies CASSLRSSGVETQYF.

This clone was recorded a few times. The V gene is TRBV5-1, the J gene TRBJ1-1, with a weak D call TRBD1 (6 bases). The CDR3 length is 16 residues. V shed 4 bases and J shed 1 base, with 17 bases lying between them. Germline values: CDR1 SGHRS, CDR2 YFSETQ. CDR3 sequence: CASSAGTYKGNTEAFF. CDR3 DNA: TGCGCCAGCAGCGCAGGGACATACAAGGGGAACACTGAAGCTTTCTTT.

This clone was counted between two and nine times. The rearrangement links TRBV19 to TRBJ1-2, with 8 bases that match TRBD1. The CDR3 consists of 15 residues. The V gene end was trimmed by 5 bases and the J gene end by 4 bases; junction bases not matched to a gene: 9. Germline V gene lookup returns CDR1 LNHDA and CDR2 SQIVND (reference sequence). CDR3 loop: CASSPGQGALYGYTF. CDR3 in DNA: TGTGCCAGTAGTCCAGGCCAGGGGGCTCTCTATGGCTACACCTTC.

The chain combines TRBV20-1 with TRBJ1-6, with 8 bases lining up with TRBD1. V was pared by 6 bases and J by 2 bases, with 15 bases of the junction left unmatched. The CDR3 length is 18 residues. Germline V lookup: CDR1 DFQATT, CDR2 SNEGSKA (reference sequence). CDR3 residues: CSASDTRQGATYNSPLHF. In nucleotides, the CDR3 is TGCAGTGCGAGTGATACCAGGCAGGGGGCAACCTATAATTCACCCCTCCACTTT.

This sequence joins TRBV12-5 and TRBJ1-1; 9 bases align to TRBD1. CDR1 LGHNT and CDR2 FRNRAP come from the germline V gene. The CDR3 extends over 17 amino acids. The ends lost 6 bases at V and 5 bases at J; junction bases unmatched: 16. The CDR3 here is CASGRAAGTGILTEAFF. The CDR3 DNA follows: TGTGCTAGTGGGCGTGCTGCCGGGACAGGGATTTTAACTGAAGCTTTCTTT.

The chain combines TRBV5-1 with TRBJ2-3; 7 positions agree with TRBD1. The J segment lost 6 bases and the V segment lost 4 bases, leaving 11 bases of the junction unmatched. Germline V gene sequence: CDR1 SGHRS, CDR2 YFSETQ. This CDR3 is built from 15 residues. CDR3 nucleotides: TGCGCCAGCAGCCCTCGGACAGGATCCTTGGATACGCAGTATTTT. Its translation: CASSPRTGSLDTQYF.

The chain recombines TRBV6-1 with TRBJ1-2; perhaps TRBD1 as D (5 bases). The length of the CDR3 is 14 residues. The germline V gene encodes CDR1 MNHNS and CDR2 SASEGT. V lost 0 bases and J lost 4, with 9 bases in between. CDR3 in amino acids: CASSEAQGPYGYTF. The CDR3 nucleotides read TGTGCCAGCAGTGAAGCTCAGGGTCCCTATGGCTACACCTTC.

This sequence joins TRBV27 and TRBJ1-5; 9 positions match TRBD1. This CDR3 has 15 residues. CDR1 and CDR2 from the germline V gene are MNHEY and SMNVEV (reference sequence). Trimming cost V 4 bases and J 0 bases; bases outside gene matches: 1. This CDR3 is CASSWTGASNQPQHF. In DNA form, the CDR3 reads TGTGCCAGCAGTTGGACAGGGGCTAGCAATCAGCCCCAGCATTTT.

The CDR3 DNA is TGTGCCAGCAGTGACACGACTACTCACAATGTGGAGCAGTTCTTC. It translates to CASSDTTTHNVEQFF. This chain connects TRBV6-1 to TRBJ2-1, with D tentatively TRBD2 (5 bases). CDR1 MNHNS and CDR2 SASEGT come from the germline V gene. Trimming stripped 3 bases from V and 10 bases from J, with 19 bases between. The CDR3 spans 15 residues.